The source of this T cell receptor (beta chain) is a study of cytomegalovirus exposure and HLA in healthy donors. Germline V lookup: CDR1 SGHNT, CDR2 YYREEE (reference sequence). The CDR3 contains 14 residues. This clone was seen just once. 60 Vbeta and 13 Jbeta primers were used in PCR. Profiling relied on immunoSEQ multiplex PCR, and the TCRdb table lists in-frame clones only, not all of them. The sample lists some 100,000 clones; over 60% were seen once. This chain joins TRBV5-4 and TRBJ1-3; 7 bases line up with TRBD1. The DNA end lines up better with TRBJ2-2; the J call may be wrong. The receptor was derived from a man in his forties in good health and CMV-seropositive. The sample consisted of PBMCs. Here the CDR3 DNA reads TGTGCCAGCAGCTTACGGACAGGCACCGGGGAGCTGTTTTTT. Translation: CASSLRTGTGELFF.